What follows are 3 T cell receptor beta chains derived from one specimen sequenced in a study of T-cell reconstitution after alpha-beta-depleted transplantation in children. Unique molecular identifiers tagged the TCRbeta library. Via MiXCR, TCRdb re-called the PCR reads, giving one row per CDR3 protein. This repertoire shows about 200,000 distinct CDR3 sequences, about 15% found once; its top ten account for about 13%. This material consisted of PBMCs from the stem cell graft donor, taken from the stem cell graft. The receptor set was obtained from a human donor who donated a stem cell graft to a child with acute lymphoblastic leukemia.

In this sample, this clonotype turned up many times. The DNA for the CDR3 is TGCAGTGCTAGAGATGGACTCCTACTAAATGAGCAGTTCTTC. Amino acids: CSARDGLLLNEQFF. The rearrangement uses TRBV20-1 and TRBJ2-1; weak D call: TRBD2 (5 bases). V gave up 0 bases and J gave up 7 bases, with 13 bases separating them. Germline CDR1 and CDR2: DFQATT and SNEGSKA (reference sequence). This CDR3 comprises 14 residues.

V and J are TRBV27 and TRBJ2-6, with 9 bases lining up with TRBD1. Germline trimming cut 2 bases from V and 3 bases from J; bases unmatched to any gene: 2. Germline CDR1 MNHEY, CDR2 SMNVEV (reference sequence). CDR3 length: 16 amino acids. The CDR3: CASSLTGGVGANVLTF. The CDR3 nucleotides are TGTGCCAGCAGTTTAACAGGGGGCGTTGGGGCCAACGTCCTGACTTTC.

The V call is TRBV19, the J call TRBJ2-2; possibly TRBD1 for D (6 bases). Germline lookup yields CDR1 LNHDA and CDR2 SQIVND (reference sequence). The CDR3 runs to 14 residues. CDR3 DNA sequence: TGTTCTCAGGGGCGGCGGGTCGAGGGTGGGGAGCTGTTTTTT. It specifies CSQGRRVEGGELFF.